A selection of T cell receptor beta chains follows, all from one sample in a study of T-cell memory formation after mild COVID-19. One entry per CDR3 protein results from TCRdb running MiXCR on the 5' RACE reads. The sample yields about 470,000 distinct CDR3 sequences, 15% to 20% seen once. Sequencing was done on a sample of PBMCs or a T cell subset sorted from them (not recorded which). These receptors originate from an adult woman who had mild COVID-19 (a few samples of this study predate the infection). Cell type and time point are not known. Both conserved end residues are part of each CDR3. D genes are given only for firm matches. For some rows the clone size is stated as once, few or many, or as a class when expanded; others skip it.

J gene,D gene,V gene,clone size,CDR3 protein,CDR3 DNA
TRBJ2-7,NA,TRBV30,NA,CAWSGGSRPTGEQYF,TGTGCCTGGAGTGGGGGGTCAAGGCCAACGGGTGAGCAGTACTTC
TRBJ2-7,NA,TRBV3-1,NA,CASSQLGTGGEGQYF,TGTGCCAGCAGCCAGCTCGGGACGGGTGGGGAAGGGCAGTACTTC
TRBJ2-3,NA,TRBV7-9,few,CASSSLGWRTDTQYF,TGTGCCAGCAGCTCACTCGGGTGGCGCACAGATACGCAGTATTTT
TRBJ2-4,TRBD2,TRBV6-2/TRBV6-3,many,CASRNAPLAWGNIQYF,TGTGCCAGCAGAAATGCTCCACTAGCGTGGGGAAACATTCAGTACTTC
TRBJ2-5,TRBD1,TRBV12-3/TRBV12-4,many,CASSRRATGEETQYF,TGTGCCAGCAGCCGCAGGGCGACAGGGGAAGAGACCCAGTACTTC
TRBJ2-1,TRBD2,TRBV12-3/TRBV12-4,NA,CASSTRTSWLYWEQFF,TGTGCCAGCAGTACCCGGACTAGCTGGTTGTACTGGGAGCAGTTCTTC
TRBJ1-1,NA,TRBV5-1,NA,CASSSDTGGTRAEAFF,TGCGCCAGCAGCTCCGACACGGGGGGCACTCGGGCTGAAGCTTTCTTT
TRBJ2-1,NA,TRBV5-5,few,CASSLAWGNNEQFF,TGTGCCAGCAGCTTGGCGTGGGGGAACAATGAGCAGTTCTTC
TRBJ2-4,NA,TRBV7-2,few,CASSSPGHQGVNIQYF,TGTGCCAGCAGCTCACCGGGACACCAAGGGGTGAACATTCAGTACTTC
TRBJ1-3,NA,TRBV4-1,NA,CASSRVSGNTIYF,TGCGCCAGCAGCCGAGTCTCTGGAAACACCATATATTTT
TRBJ2-2,TRBD1,TRBV5-1,NA,CASSLGHRDRGKTGELFF,TGCGCCAGCAGCTTGGGACACCGGGACAGGGGAAAAACCGGGGAGCTGTTTTTT
TRBJ2-1,TRBD2,TRBV7-8,NA,CASSLAPLAGAYNEQFF,TGTGCCAGCAGCTTAGCCCCCCTAGCGGGGGCCTACAATGAGCAGTTCTTC
TRBJ2-7,NA,TRBV7-9,few,CASSRGPGVYGLEQYF,TGTGCCAGCAGCCGAGGACCGGGAGTCTATGGGCTCGAGCAGTACTTC
TRBJ2-6,TRBD1,TRBV6-6,NA,CAYRTGGSGANVLTF,TGTGCCTACCGGACAGGGGGGTCTGGGGCCAACGTCCTGACTTTC
TRBJ2-3,NA,TRBV5-6,NA,CASSRTEAGTDTQYF,TGTGCCAGCAGCCGGACAGAGGCCGGCACAGATACGCAGTATTTT
TRBJ2-1,NA,TRBV4-1,NA,CASSQGGGAFEQFF,TGCGCCAGCAGCCAAGGAGGGGGGGCATTTGAGCAGTTCTTC
TRBJ2-7,NA,TRBV29-1,few,CSVVLTGSSYEQYF,TGCAGCGTTGTATTGACGGGCAGCTCCTACGAGCAGTACTTC
TRBJ2-4,NA,TRBV5-1,NA,CASSLEAVRKNIQYF,TGCGCCAGCAGCTTGGAGGCTGTTCGCAAAAACATTCAGTACTTC
TRBJ1-1,NA,TRBV12-3/TRBV12-4,NA,CASSPTLGIWAFF,TGTGCCAGCAGCCCTACTCTAGGAATTTGGGCTTTCTTT
TRBJ2-3,NA,TRBV11-2,NA,CASSLSIWDHPTDTQYF,TGTGCCAGCAGCTTATCGATCTGGGACCATCCCACAGATACGCAGTATTTT
TRBJ2-1,TRBD2,TRBV2,few,CATERLAGANEQFF,TGTGCCACAGAGAGACTAGCGGGGGCGAATGAGCAGTTCTTC
TRBJ2-3,TRBD2,TRBV6-2/TRBV6-3,NA,CASQTSGPTDTQYF,TGTGCCAGCCAAACTAGCGGCCCCACAGATACGCAGTATTTT
TRBJ2-3,TRBD2,TRBV7-2,NA,CASSLRRAGPSTDTQYF,TGTGCCAGCAGCTTAAGGAGAGCGGGGCCAAGCACAGATACGCAGTATTTT
TRBJ2-7,NA,TRBV7-8,few,CASSREAAYYEQYF,TGTGCCAGCAGCCGAGAGGCTGCCTACTACGAGCAGTACTTC
TRBJ2-7,NA,TRBV7-2,few,CASSLGGWEQYF,TGTGCCAGCAGCTTAGGCGGATGGGAGCAGTACTTC
TRBJ2-3,TRBD2,TRBV7-2,NA,CASSLVVLAGGSTDTQYF,TGTGCCAGCAGCTTAGTTGTGCTAGCGGGGGGGAGCACAGATACGCAGTATTTT
TRBJ2-1,NA,TRBV6-2/TRBV6-3,NA,CASSSSYSRLGGDEQFF,TGTGCCAGCAGTTCCTCTTATTCGCGCCTGGGTGGCGATGAGCAGTTCTTC
TRBJ2-5,TRBD1,TRBV19,once,CASSRRDRGYQETQYF,TGTGCCAGTAGCCGGCGGGACAGGGGATACCAAGAGACCCAGTACTTC
TRBJ2-1,TRBD2,TRBV7-9,few,CASSYRTSGHEQFF,TGTGCCAGCAGCTACAGGACTAGCGGTCATGAGCAGTTCTTC
TRBJ1-4,NA,TRBV20-1,few,CSAYTSTSEKLFF,TGCAGTGCTTACACAAGTACGAGTGAAAAACTGTTTTTT
TRBJ1-2,NA,TRBV5-1,NA,CASSKQDSNYGYTF,TGCGCCAGCAGTAAGCAGGACTCTAACTATGGCTACACCTTC
TRBJ2-4,NA,TRBV23-1,few,CASSPEGLAKNIQYF,TGCGCCAGCAGTCCAGAGGGACTAGCCAAAAACATTCAGTACTTC
TRBJ2-1,TRBD2,TRBV7-8,NA,CASSSPGGLARYNEQFF,TGTGCCAGCAGCTCTCCGGGAGGACTAGCGAGGTACAATGAGCAGTTCTTC
TRBJ1-2,NA,TRBV7-9,NA,CASSHREGYTF,TGTGCCAGCAGCCACAGGGAAGGCTACACCTTC
TRBJ2-5,NA,TRBV30,NA,CASTPQLRGGQETQYF,TGTGCCTCCACCCCTCAACTTCGAGGGGGCCAAGAGACCCAGTACTTC
TRBJ1-1,NA,TRBV7-8,NA,CASSSQRTEAFF,TGTGCCAGCAGCTCCCAGAGGACTGAAGCTTTCTTT
TRBJ1-1,TRBD1,TRBV4-1,many,CASSQDGQGNWMNTEAFF,TGCGCCAGCAGCCAAGATGGACAGGGGAATTGGATGAACACTGAAGCTTTCTTT
TRBJ2-1,NA,TRBV12-3/TRBV12-4,NA,CASSLRPGVEQFF,TGTGCCAGCAGTTTAAGACCCGGCGTGGAGCAGTTCTTC
TRBJ1-4,NA,TRBV12-3/TRBV12-4,many,CASSLKGITTNEKLFF,TGTGCCAGCAGTTTAAAAGGGATCACAACTAATGAAAAACTGTTTTTT
TRBJ1-1,NA,TRBV9,NA,CASSVGVTFNTEAFF,TGTGCCAGCAGCGTAGGAGTGACATTTAACACTGAAGCTTTCTTT
TRBJ2-7,NA,TRBV7-8,NA,CASSAGADLSYVKQYF,TGTGCCAGCAGCGCCGGGGCGGACCTCTCCTACGTGAAGCAGTACTTC
TRBJ2-1,TRBD2,TRBV29-1,few,CSFHQSGREYEQFF,TGCAGCTTCCACCAAAGCGGGAGGGAGTATGAGCAGTTCTTC
TRBJ1-1,TRBD1,TRBV29-1,few,CSARTGSGTEAFF,TGCAGCGCCAGGACAGGGTCGGGCACTGAAGCTTTCTTT
TRBJ1-2,NA,TRBV24-1,few,CATSPGGGYGYTF,TGTGCCACCAGTCCGGGGGGCGGCTATGGCTACACCTTC
TRBJ2-5,NA,TRBV7-6,NA,CASSRGGTLQTQYF,TGTGCCAGCAGCCGAGGTGGGACGCTGCAGACCCAGTACTTC
TRBJ2-5,TRBD2,TRBV15,many,CATSTRAGEETQYF,TGTGCCACCAGCACACGAGCGGGAGAAGAGACCCAGTACTTC
TRBJ2-5,NA,TRBV13,NA,CASSPGVTGETQYF,TGTGCCAGCAGCCCCGGGGTGACGGGAGAGACCCAGTACTTC
TRBJ2-7,NA,TRBV2,NA,CASTPAEWEQYF,TGTGCCAGCACCCCGGCAGAATGGGAGCAGTACTTC
TRBJ2-7,NA,TRBV7-9,few,CASSSRRGRLYEQYF,TGTGCCAGCAGCTCGAGAAGGGGGAGGCTCTACGAGCAGTACTTC
TRBJ2-1,TRBD2,TRBV6-2/TRBV6-3,NA,CASSYPTAGVGYNEQFF,TGTGCCAGCAGTTACCCCACAGCGGGAGTGGGGTACAATGAGCAGTTCTTC